This T cell receptor beta chain is drawn from a study of CD8 T cells in ankylosing spondylitis. The study's findings and limits: Existing reports had already noted some motif variants in reactive arthritis synovial fluid and blood.

Each CDR3 protein is one row after TCRdb ran MiXCR on the 5' RACE reads. The table lists tens of thousands of distinct CDR3 sequences, approximately 7.1% of them singletons. J gave up 6 bases and V 5 bases, and 5 bases lay outside the gene matches. This CDR3 comprises 14 residues. The germline CDR1 and CDR2 sequences are SGHRS and YFSETQ. This clonotype has ten or more counts. The antigen remains unidentified. The V call is TRBV5-1, the J call TRBJ1-6, with 7 bases fitting TRBD1. The sequence was obtained from a male donor with ankylosing spondylitis or in good health (not recorded which). The sample was blood, either unsorted or a sorted T cell fraction (not recorded which). The CDR3 protein is CASSFGQANSPLHF. The CDR3 coding sequence is TGCGCCAGCAGTTTCGGACAGGCTAATTCACCCCTCCACTTT.